This passage covers 9 T cell receptor beta chains from one sample sequenced in a study of T cell responses to AZD1222 COVID-19 vaccine. Assay used: immunoSEQ multiplex PCR; TCRdb lists only in-frame clones, some missing. This sample yields 120,000 to 150,000 clones, of which about 90% are seen a single time; roughly 3.8% belongs to the top ten. Sequencing was performed on peripheral blood, taken 28 days after the second AZD1222 dose. These receptors were obtained from an adult who received the AZD1222 COVID-19 vaccine.

The chain joins TRBV5-1 to TRBJ2-1, with TRBD2 matching 10 bases. The CDR3 is made up of 14 amino acids. The trim removed 2 bases at V and 8 bases at J, leaving 4 bases unmatched. From germline, CDR1 is SGHRS and CDR2 YFSETQ. The CDR3 DNA reads as TGCGCCAGCAGCTTCCCTAGCGGGAGCGATGAGCAGTTCTTC. Amino acid sequence: CASSFPSGSDEQFF.

The chain links TRBV21-1 to TRBJ1-1; the table gives TRBD1 as D, unverified against the DNA. TRBV21-1 is designated a pseudogene. The CDR3 contains 19 residues. CDR3: CASSKAGDRTGVSNTEAFF. CDR3 DNA sequence: TGTGCCAGCAGCAAAGCGGGGGACCGGACAGGGGTATCCAACACTGAAGCTTTCTTT.

This rearrangement joins TRBV6-5 to TRBJ2-3, with 7 bases matching TRBD2. V trimming: 6 bases; J trimming: 0 bases; junction bases outside the gene matches: 3. The length of the CDR3 is 14 residues. Germline V gives CDR1 MNHEY, CDR2 SVGAGI. CDR3 protein: CASRGAGSTDTQYF. The CDR3 DNA reads as TGTGCCAGCAGAGGAGCGGGGAGCACAGATACGCAGTATTTT.

The J gene is TRBJ1-1, the V gene TRBV11-3, with 9 bases identical to TRBD1. With 5 bases clipped from V and 4 bases from J, the junction kept 8 bases outside the gene matches. CDR3 size: 15 residues. Germline V gives CDR1 SGHNT, CDR2 YENEEA. The chain's CDR3 is CASSRGTGLVTEAFF. The CDR3 nucleotides are TGTGCCAGCAGCCGAGGGACAGGGTTGGTCACTGAAGCTTTCTTT.

This chain uses TRBV3-1 (or the pseudogene TRBV3-2) with TRBJ1-1, with 10 bases that match TRBD1. The germline gives CDR1 LGHDT, CDR2 YNNKEL (reference sequence). There are 16 residues in the CDR3. V shed 2 bases and J 0 bases; nucleotides not matched to a gene: 3. The CDR3 nucleotides read TGTGCCAGCAGCCAACCGGGGACAGGGGTGAACACTGAAGCTTTCTTT. It yields the protein CASSQPGTGVNTEAFF.

The chain combines TRBV3-1 (or the pseudogene TRBV3-2) with TRBJ2-1; TRBD2 matches at 9 bases. Germline lookup yields CDR1 LGHDT and CDR2 YNNKEL (reference sequence). This CDR3 has 15 residues. Germline trimming cut 10 bases from V and 5 bases from J; bases unmatched to any gene: 12. The CDR3 DNA reads as TGTGCCACCAAAGGGGCGGGAGGGAAGCACAATGAGCAGTTCTTC. This sequence encodes CATKGAGGKHNEQFF.

This clone showed up just once. V usage is TRBV27 and J usage is TRBJ1-5, with D perhaps matching TRBD1 (6 bases). This CDR3 contains 16 residues. CDR1 MNHEY and CDR2 SMNVEV come from the germline V gene (reference sequence). The V end was cut by 5 bases, the J end by 1 base, with 15 bases between. The CDR3 DNA follows: TGTGCCAGCAGTCCCCTGGGGGCAGCAAGCAATCAGCCCCAGCATTTT. It codes for CASSPLGAASNQPQHF.

The chain couples TRBV11-2 to TRBJ2-7; D possibly uses TRBD1 or TRBD2 (5 bases each). V was clipped by 4 bases and J by 7 bases, with 23 bases between them. This CDR3 spans 16 amino acids. Germline V lookup: CDR1 SGHAT, CDR2 FQNNGV. The CDR3 region is CASSSLSGQGPREQYF. The CDR3 region has the DNA TGTGCCAGCAGCTCCCTCTCGGGGCAAGGCCCGAGGGAGCAGTACTTC. Supplemented by reference TRBV11-2 and TRBJ2-7, the full variable domain reads EAGVAQSPRYKIIEKRQSVAFWCNPISGHATLYWYQQILGQGPKLLIQFQNNGVVDDSQLPKDRFSAERLKGVDSTLKIQPAKLEDSAVYLCASSSLSGQGPREQYFGPGTRLTVT.

This clone was seen just once. This chain joins TRBV30 and TRBJ2-7; 7 nucleotides line up with TRBD1. Germline V gene lookup returns CDR1 GTSNPN and CDR2 SVGIG (reference sequence). This CDR3 contains 12 residues. J gave up 4 bases and V 5 bases, and 5 bases lay outside the gene matches. CDR3 sequence (DNA): TGTGCCTGGGGGACAGTCCTTTACGAGCAGTACTTC. Residues: CAWGTVLYEQYF.